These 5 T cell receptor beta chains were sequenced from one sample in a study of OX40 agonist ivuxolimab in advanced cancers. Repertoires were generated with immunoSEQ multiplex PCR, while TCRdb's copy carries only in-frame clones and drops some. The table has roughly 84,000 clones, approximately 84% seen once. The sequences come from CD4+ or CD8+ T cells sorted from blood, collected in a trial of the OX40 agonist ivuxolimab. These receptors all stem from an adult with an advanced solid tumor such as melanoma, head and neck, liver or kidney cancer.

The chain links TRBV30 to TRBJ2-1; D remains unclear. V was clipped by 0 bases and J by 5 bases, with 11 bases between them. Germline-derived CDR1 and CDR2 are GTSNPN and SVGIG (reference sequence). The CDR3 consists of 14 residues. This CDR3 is CAWSVASPNNEQFF. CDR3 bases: TGTGCCTGGAGTGTGGCTTCTCCGAACAATGAGCAGTTCTTC. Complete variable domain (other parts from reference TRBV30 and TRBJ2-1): SQTIHQWPATLVQPVGSPLSLECTVEGTSNPNLYWYRQAAGRGLQLLFYSVGIGQISSEVPQNLSASRPQDRQFILSSKKLLLSDSGFYLCAWSVASPNNEQFFGPGTRLTVL.

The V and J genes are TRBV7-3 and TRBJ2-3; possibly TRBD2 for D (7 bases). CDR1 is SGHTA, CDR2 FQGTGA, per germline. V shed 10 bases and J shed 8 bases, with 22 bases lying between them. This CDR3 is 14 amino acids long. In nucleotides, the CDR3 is TGTGCCACCTCTTCCGGGGGGCGGGTCGGTACGCAGTATTTT. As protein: CATSSGGRVGTQYF. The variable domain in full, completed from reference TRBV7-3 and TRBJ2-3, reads GAGVSQTPSNKVTEKGKYVELRCDPISGHTALYWYRQSLGQGPEFLIYFQGTGAADDSGLPNDRFFAVRPEGSVSTLKIQRTERGDSAVYLCATSSGGRVGTQYFGPGTRLTVL.

This CDR3 reads CASSQENNVKQFF. CDR3 coding DNA: TGTGCCAGCAGCCAAGAGAACAACGTGAAGCAGTTCTTC. The gene calls are TRBV4-2 and TRBJ2-1; D not resolved. V gave up 0 bases and J gave up 11 bases, with 11 bases separating them. This CDR3 is built from 13 residues. CDR1 and CDR2 (germline): LGHNA, YNFKEQ.

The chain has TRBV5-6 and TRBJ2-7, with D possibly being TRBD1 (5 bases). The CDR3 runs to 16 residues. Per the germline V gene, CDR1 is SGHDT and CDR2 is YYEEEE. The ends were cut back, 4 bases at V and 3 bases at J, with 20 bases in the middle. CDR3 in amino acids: CASSLNGAVEVYEQYF. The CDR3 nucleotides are TGTGCCAGCAGCCTGAATGGGGCCGTTGAGGTCTACGAGCAGTACTTC.

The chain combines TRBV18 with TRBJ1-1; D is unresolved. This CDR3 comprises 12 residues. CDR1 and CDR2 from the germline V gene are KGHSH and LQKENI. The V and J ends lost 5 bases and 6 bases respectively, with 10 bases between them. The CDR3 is CASSVMEAEAFF. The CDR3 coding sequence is TGTGCCAGCTCAGTAATGGAGGCTGAAGCTTTCTTT.